The 7 T cell receptor beta chains reported below all come from one sample, sequenced in a study of T cell repertoires in cytomegalovirus infection. Each CDR3 protein is one row after TCRdb ran MiXCR on the reads. The sample shows roughly 200,000 distinct CDR3 sequences, roughly 15% of them seen only once. The sample was CD8+ T cells from PBMCs. The receptors originated from a human donor in good health (CMV status not recorded). Some clones in this sample may be carry-over from other donors' samples.

The CDR3 is CASRGRVSGNQPQHF. The CDR3 DNA is TGTGCCAGCAGGGGCAGGGTGTCAGGCAATCAGCCCCAGCATTTT. The chain recombines TRBV28 with TRBJ1-5; a weak D match, TRBD1 (5 bases). The CDR3 totals 15 residues. Trimming shortened V by 6 bases and J by 2 bases, and 14 bases separated the two germline ends. Per the germline V gene, CDR1 is MDHEN and CDR2 is SYDVKM.

This clonotype has a handful of counts. The rearrangement links TRBV7-6 to TRBJ2-1; 8 bases are a match to TRBD2. Germline loops: CDR1 SGHVS, CDR2 FNYEAQ. The CDR3 is 19 amino acids. Trimming took 5 bases from V and 1 from J; bases not matched to a gene: 16. The chain's CDR3 is CASSPRFGGRSTSYNEQFF. The CDR3, as DNA: TGTGCCAGCAGCCCTAGGTTTGGCGGGAGGTCGACATCCTACAATGAGCAGTTCTTC.

The sample holds a few counts of this clonotype. CDR3 in amino acids: CASPGGPRTYNEQFF. The CDR3 DNA follows: TGTGCCAGCCCGGGAGGGCCCAGAACTTACAATGAGCAGTTCTTC. The V call is TRBV2, the J call TRBJ2-1, with 8 positions matching TRBD2. With 8 bases clipped from V and 4 bases from J, the junction kept 10 bases outside the gene matches. The CDR3 is 15 residues long. The V gene's germline CDR1 is SNHLY and CDR2 FYNNEI.

This clonotype turned up a few times. The rearrangement links TRBV5-6 to TRBJ2-4; D gene uncertain. Trimming left V 3 bases short and J 3 bases short, with 19 bases between. CDR1 is SGHDT and CDR2 is YYEEEE in the germline V gene. The CDR3 is 17 residues long. The CDR3 nucleotides read TGTGCCAGCAGCTCATCCTCGGTGAGGCTCGGCAAAAACATTCAGTACTTC. This translates into CASSSSSVRLGKNIQYF. Using reference TRBV5-6 and TRBJ2-4 for the parts outside the CDR3, the full variable domain is DAGVTQSPTHLIKTRGQQVTLRCSPKSGHDTVSWYQQALGQGPQFIFQYYEEEERQRGNFPDRFSGHQFPNYSSELNVNALLLGDSALYLCASSSSSVRLGKNIQYFGAGTRLSVL.

CDR3 residues: CASSATRQYTDTQYF. The DNA for the CDR3 is TGTGCCAGCAGCGCCACTCGACAGTACACAGATACGCAGTATTTT. V is TRBV7-2 and J is TRBJ2-3, with a weak D call TRBD1 (5 bases). Germline CDR1 reads SGHTA; CDR2 reads FQGNSA. V lost 5 bases and J lost 2, with 14 bases in between. This CDR3 is built from 15 residues.

The V call is TRBV11-2, the J call TRBJ2-1; tentative D call: TRBD1 (6 bases). With 6 bases removed from V and 7 bases from J, the gap between germline ends came to 16 bases. Germline CDR1 reads SGHAT; CDR2 reads FQNNGV. The CDR3 is 14 amino acids. The CDR3 DNA follows: TGTGCCAGCAGGCCACTCACAGGGTGGAATGAGCAGTTCTTC. Its protein product is CASRPLTGWNEQFF.

This clonotype was seen only a few times. The chain couples TRBV7-8 to TRBJ2-5, with no clear D. Trimming removed 3 bases at V and 5 bases at J, with 7 bases between. The CDR3 has 12 amino acids. Germline CDR1 is SGHVS and CDR2 is FQNEAQ. Written as DNA, the CDR3 is TGTGCCAGCAGCTTCCCACGGGAGACCCAGTACTTC. Its translation is CASSFPRETQYF.